Presented here are 20 T cell receptor beta chains from one specimen sequenced in a study of identical twins. TCRdb re-derived calls from the 5' RACE reads in MiXCR, one entry per CDR3 protein. The data show under 800,000 distinct CDR3 sequences, with over 20% seen just once and around 4.5% held by the top ten. The sample was also reused in another study, on T cells expressing NK-cell markers.

The sequenced sample was PBMCs. These receptors all stem from a woman aged 18-30 years in good health.

The chain has TRBV12-3 or TRBV12-4 and TRBJ1-2; no definite D call. The CDR3 consists of 14 residues. V lost 5 bases and J 8 bases, leaving 18 bases between the germline ends. The CDR3 DNA reads as TGTGCCAGCAGTCTTTACCGGGAGCAGAGGGGCTACACCTTC. The encoded protein is CASSLYREQRGYTF.

The V gene is TRBV11-2, the J gene TRBJ2-7, with 7 bases lining up with TRBD2. CDR1 SGHAT and CDR2 FQNNGV come from the germline V gene. CDR3 length equals 14 residues. After removal of 5 bases from V and 2 bases from J, the junction contained 6 bases not matched to a gene. The CDR3 DNA is TGTGCCAGCAGCACCCAGCGGGGAGCCTACGAGCAGTACTTC. This encodes CASSTQRGAYEQYF.

V gene TRBV30 combines with J gene TRBJ1-5; no definite D call. From germline, CDR1 is GTSNPN and CDR2 SVGIG (reference sequence). The V end was cut by 2 bases, the J end by 3 bases, with 8 bases between. The CDR3 contains 13 residues. CDR3 amino acids: CAWSSLYNQPQHF. CDR3 in DNA: TGTGCCTGGAGTAGTTTGTACAATCAGCCCCAGCATTTT.

This clonotype has ten or more counts. J is TRBJ2-7 and V is TRBV9; 8 positions agree with TRBD2. The CDR3 contains 15 residues. CDR1 is SGDLS and CDR2 is YYNGEE in the germline V gene. The junction had 5 bases not matched to a gene; V was cut back by 0 bases and J by 3 bases. CDR3 amino acids: CASSVGLAGSYEQYF. CDR3 DNA: TGTGCCAGCAGCGTAGGGTTAGCGGGGAGCTACGAGCAGTACTTC.

The chain carries TRBV20-1 and TRBJ2-1, with unresolved D. V shed 5 bases and J shed 6 bases, with 20 bases lying between them. Germline V gene lookup returns CDR1 DFQATT and CDR2 SNEGSKA (reference sequence). The CDR3 spans 15 residues. The CDR3 is CSAGLRTPGRNEQFF. The CDR3 region has the DNA TGCAGTGCTGGGCTTAGGACCCCGGGCCGCAATGAGCAGTTCTTC.

This clonotype appeared a few times. The rearrangement links TRBV7-3 to TRBJ2-5, with 12 bases fitting TRBD2. This CDR3 contains 16 residues. The V and J ends lost 4 bases and 4 bases, in that order; junction bases with no gene match: 7. Germline V gene sequence: CDR1 SGHTA, CDR2 FQGTGA. The CDR3 reads CASSSPTSGGIETQYF. The CDR3 bases are TGTGCCAGCAGCTCCCCGACTAGCGGGGGTATAGAGACCCAGTACTTC.

The rearrangement links TRBV5-1 to TRBJ1-4; tentatively, D is TRBD1 (6 bases). The CDR3 has 18 amino acids. Germline CDR1 is SGHRS and CDR2 is YFSETQ. V was cut by 2 bases and J by 0 bases, with 17 bases left in between. The CDR3 spells CASSFQPGTKATNEKLFF. CDR3 bases: TGCGCCAGCAGCTTTCAGCCCGGGACAAAGGCAACTAATGAAAAACTGTTTTTT.

The chain carries TRBV20-1 and TRBJ2-2, with TRBD1 as a possible D gene (6 bases). The V and J ends lost 6 bases and 5 bases respectively, with 16 bases between them. CDR3 size: 14 residues. In germline, CDR1 is DFQATT, CDR2 SNEGSKA (reference sequence). The CDR3 region is CSATGRGRTGELFF. In DNA, the CDR3 is TGCAGTGCCACAGGCAGGGGTAGGACCGGGGAGCTGTTTTTT.

This chain links TRBV20-1 with TRBJ2-7; possibly TRBD1 or TRBD2 for D (5 bases each). CDR1 and CDR2 from the germline V gene are DFQATT and SNEGSKA (reference sequence). The V gene lost 5 bases and the J gene lost 6 bases, with 14 bases spanning the gap. There are 12 residues in the CDR3. The CDR3 sequence is CSASGWDREQYF. The DNA for the CDR3 is TGCAGTGCTTCAGGGTGGGACCGCGAGCAGTACTTC.

This clonotype was seen more than once but under ten times. Here the CDR3 reads CASSETGGAVGELFF. In DNA form, the CDR3 reads TGTGCCAGCAGCGAAACAGGGGGCGCGGTCGGGGAGCTGTTTTTT. V usage is TRBV9 and J usage is TRBJ2-2, with 9 bases lining up with TRBD1. With V trimmed by 3 bases and J by 7 bases, 7 bases remained unmatched. Germline CDR1 reads SGDLS; CDR2 reads YYNGEE. This CDR3 has 15 residues.

A few counts support this clonotype. The chain carries TRBV5-1 and TRBJ2-7; D is tentatively TRBD1 or TRBD2 (6 bases each). CDR3 size: 13 residues. Germline V CDR1 and CDR2: SGHRS, YFSETQ. V dropped 0 bases and J dropped 7 bases, with 11 bases sitting between them. The CDR3, as DNA: TGCGCCAGCAGCTTGGAGGGGGGTGGGGAGCAGTACTTC. Its translation: CASSLEGGGEQYF.

The sample holds a few counts of this clonotype. The V gene is TRBV15, the J gene TRBJ2-3; 7 bases match TRBD2. Looked up from germline, CDR1 is LNHNV and CDR2 is YYDKDF (reference sequence). There are 17 residues in the CDR3. J was trimmed by 2 bases and V by 2 bases; bases with no gene match: 10. DNA for the CDR3: TGTGCCACCAGCAGATCTCTGACTAGCCGACTCACAGATACGCAGTATTTT. As protein: CATSRSLTSRLTDTQYF.

This chain connects TRBV20-1 to TRBJ2-1, with 12 bases aligning to TRBD2. The CDR3 extends over 14 amino acids. With V trimmed by 3 bases and J by 7 bases, 4 bases remained unmatched. Per the germline V gene, CDR1 is DFQATT and CDR2 is SNEGSKA (reference sequence). The CDR3 sequence: CSASNLAGGNEQFF. The CDR3, as DNA: TGCAGTGCTAGTAATCTAGCGGGGGGGAATGAGCAGTTCTTC.

This clonotype has more than one count but fewer than ten. The rearrangement uses TRBV12-3 or TRBV12-4 and TRBJ2-1; maybe TRBD1 (6 bases). V was clipped by 5 bases and J by 0 bases, with 11 bases between them. This CDR3 has 15 amino acids. The DNA of the CDR3 is TGTGCCAGCAGTGAAAGGGGGAGCTCCTACAATGAGCAGTTCTTC. It codes for CASSERGSSYNEQFF.

CDR3 region: CASKTLADYEQYF. The CDR3 coding sequence is TGTGCCAGCAAAACGCTAGCGGACTACGAGCAGTACTTC. The rearrangement uses TRBV6-1 and TRBJ2-7, with 7 nucleotides matching TRBD2. The CDR3 covers 13 residues. The V segment lost 7 bases and the J segment 3 bases; nucleotides outside the gene matches: 6. Germline V gene lookup returns CDR1 MNHNS and CDR2 SASEGT.

V gene TRBV12-3 or TRBV12-4 combines with J gene TRBJ2-3; D is perhaps TRBD1 (6 bases). Deletions cut 6 bases from V and 6 bases from J, with 16 bases between. CDR3 length: 14 amino acids. CDR3 protein: CASSYGQSGDTQYF. The CDR3 nucleotides are TGTGCCAGCAGCTACGGACAGTCCGGGGATACGCAGTATTTT.

V gene TRBV12-3 or TRBV12-4 combines with J gene TRBJ2-3, with 9 nucleotides matching TRBD2. The CDR3 runs 17 residues. The ends lost 3 bases at V and 2 bases at J; junction bases unmatched: 9. CDR3: CASSFGIAGANTDTQYF. The DNA for the CDR3 is TGTGCCAGCAGTTTTGGTATAGCGGGGGCCAACACAGATACGCAGTATTTT.

This rearrangement joins TRBV21-1 to TRBJ2-7; the D call TRBD2 from the table was never checked on the DNA. TRBV21-1 is given as a pseudogene. This CDR3 contains 19 residues. CDR3 sequence (DNA): TGTGCCAGCAGCCCCCACCCCGGACTAGCGGGGGGGGTGACCCACGAGCAGTACTTC. This codes for CASSPHPGLAGGVTHEQYF.

V and J are TRBV6-1 and TRBJ1-5; D is undetermined. The V end was cut by 5 bases, the J end by 1 base, with 18 bases between. Germline CDR1 is MNHNS and CDR2 is SASEGT. There are 17 residues in the CDR3. CDR3 bases: TGTGCCAGCAGTCCCCACGGGTTGTCAGCAAGCAATCAGCCCCAGCATTTT. It specifies CASSPHGLSASNQPQHF.

The chain is built from TRBV5-1 and TRBJ2-7, with D unresolved. CDR1 and CDR2 (germline): SGHRS, YFSETQ. This CDR3 comprises 12 residues. V gave up 6 bases and J gave up 2 bases, with 9 bases separating them. As DNA, the CDR3 is TGCGCCAGCAAATTAAGTCCCTACGAGCAGTACTTC. Translated: CASKLSPYEQYF. Full variable domain (remainder filled in from reference TRBV5-1 and TRBJ2-7): KAGVTQTPRYLIKTRGQQVTLSCSPISGHRSVSWYQQTPGQGLQFLFEYFSETQRNKGNFPGRFSGRQFSNSRSEMNVSTLELGDSALYLCASKLSPYEQYFGPGTRLTVT.